This T cell receptor beta chain was sequenced for a study of human T cells and chemical hapten exposure. The V gene end was trimmed by 4 bases and the J gene end by 3 bases; junction bases not matched to a gene: 5. The CDR3 is 15 residues long. Germline CDR1 and CDR2: LGHNA and YNFKEQ. The time point denotes: pre-sensitization, week 0. Treatment here: therapeutic diphenylcyclopropenone sensitization with weekly scalp DPC. TCRdb re-called the RACE reads with MiXCR, one entry per CDR3 protein. The data show about 120,000 distinct CDR3 sequences, with approximately 15% seen just once and around 2.8% held by the top ten.

The source material was whole blood, sampled in connection with sensitization to the hapten diphenylcyclopropenone (DPC). This chain links TRBV4-2 with TRBJ1-2; TRBD1 matches 10 bases. This clonotype was obtained from a woman between 18 and 30 years old with alopecia areata. Some clones in this sample may be carry-over from other donors' samples. The CDR3 sequence is CASSRGTGDDYGYTF. CDR3 sequence (DNA): TGTGCCAGCAGCCGTGGGACAGGGGATGACTATGGCTACACCTTC.